These 32 T cell receptor beta chains came from one sample sequenced in a study of cytotoxic CD8 clonotypes in ibrutinib-treated CLL. Here immunoSEQ multiplex PCR was the method, and the copy in TCRdb shows in-frame clones only, minus some. The table lists approximately 35,000 clones, 60% to 80% of them singletons, with approximately 15% in the top ten. Here the sequenced sample was PBMCs, taken at disease progression, from a patient treated with ibrutinib. The receptors originated from a human donor with chronic lymphocytic leukemia.

This clone turned up a few times. The genes are TRBV19 and TRBJ2-7; 11 positions match TRBD1. V trimming: 6 bases; J trimming: 5 bases; junction bases outside the gene matches: 21. CDR1 is LNHDA and CDR2 is SQIVND in the germline V gene (reference sequence). The CDR3 sequence is 19 residues long. The CDR3 DNA follows: TGTGCCAGTAGCCGCCGCGGGCCGGGGGACAGGGGGTACCCCCACGAGCAGTACTTC. Protein: CASSRRGPGDRGYPHEQYF. The full variable domain, completed using reference TRBV19 and TRBJ2-7, is DGGITQSPKYLFRKEGQNVTLSCEQNLNHDAMYWYRQDPGQGLRLIYYSQIVNDFQKGDIAEGYSVSREKKESFPLTVTSAQKNPTAFYLCASSRRGPGDRGYPHEQYFGPGTRLTVT.

This chain joins TRBV6-6 and TRBJ2-7, with 9 nucleotides matching TRBD2. The CDR3 sequence is 13 residues long. The junction had 3 bases not matched to a gene; V was cut back by 5 bases and J by 4 bases. In germline, CDR1 is MNHNY, CDR2 SVGAGI (reference sequence). The CDR3 DNA follows: TGTGCCAGCAGTGTGCGGGGGGGTTACGAGCAGTACTTC. It codes for CASSVRGGYEQYF.

Only a few counts were recorded for this clone. The chain has TRBV14 and TRBJ1-6, with D uncertain. CDR1 is SGHDN, CDR2 FVKESK, per germline. V lost 2 bases to trimming and J lost 11 bases, with 13 bases between them. The CDR3 consists of 14 residues. The CDR3 reads CASSQSPTSPPLHF. CDR3 DNA: TGTGCCAGCAGCCAAAGTCCGACTTCTCCACCCCTCCACTTT.

This clone was observed a few times. The V and J genes are TRBV6-1 and TRBJ1-5, with TRBD1 matching over 8 bases. V gave up 7 bases and J gave up 2 bases; unmatched junction bases: 7. Germline loops: CDR1 MNHNS, CDR2 SASEGT. This CDR3 is 15 amino acids long. CDR3 DNA: TGTGCCAGCACTGTGACAGGGGCGGGCAATCAGCCCCAGCATTTT. This sequence encodes CASTVTGAGNQPQHF.

The V and J genes are TRBV19 and TRBJ1-3; D is undetermined. The germline V gene encodes CDR1 LNHDA and CDR2 SQIVND (reference sequence). The length of the CDR3 is 17 residues. V gave up 4 bases and J gave up 0 bases, with 16 bases separating them. The CDR3, as DNA: TGTGCCAGTAGTACCCCCCCGGACCGATTCTCTGGAAACACCATATATTTT. Its protein product is CASSTPPDRFSGNTIYF.

V and J are TRBV4-2 and TRBJ2-7, with no clear D. CDR1 and CDR2 from the germline V gene are LGHNA and YNFKEQ. V lost 1 base to trimming and J lost 1 base, with 8 bases between them. The CDR3 extends over 14 amino acids. The CDR3: CASSQAGLSYEQYF. In DNA form, the CDR3 reads TGTGCCAGCAGCCAAGCGGGCCTTTCCTACGAGCAGTACTTC.

The rearrangement links TRBV6-5 to TRBJ1-1; a possible D gene is TRBD1 (5 bases). Per the germline V gene, CDR1 is MNHEY and CDR2 is SVGAGI. Trimming cost V 3 bases and J 1 base, with 9 bases left between them. The CDR3 length is 14 residues. The CDR3 reads CASSYDRANTEAFF. The DNA for the CDR3 is TGTGCCAGCAGTTATGACAGAGCGAACACTGAAGCTTTCTTT.

This sequence joins TRBV5-4 and TRBJ1-2, with D tentatively TRBD1 (5 bases). With 4 bases removed from V and 5 bases from J, the gap between germline ends came to 27 bases. The CDR3 runs to 18 residues. CDR1 is SGHNT, CDR2 YYREEE, per germline (reference sequence). The CDR3 reads CASSANTAGVYSAYGYTF. The DNA for the CDR3 is TGTGCCAGCAGCGCCAACACAGCGGGGGTTTATTCGGCGTATGGCTACACCTTC.

In its sample, this clone was seen once. V gene TRBV21-1 combines with J gene TRBJ1-5; the tabulated D call, TRBD1, remains unverified against the DNA. TRBV21-1 is described as a pseudogene. The CDR3 totals 17 residues. The CDR3: CASSGHRDRVSNQPQHF. The CDR3, as DNA: TGTGCCAGCAGCGGACACCGGGACAGGGTGAGCAATCAGCCCCAGCATTTT.

This sequence joins TRBV7-9 and TRBJ1-5; perhaps TRBD1 as D (6 bases). Deletions cut 5 bases from V and 4 bases from J, with 9 bases between. The CDR3 has 13 amino acids. In germline, CDR1 is SEHNR, CDR2 FQNEAQ (reference sequence). DNA for the CDR3: TGTGCCAGCAGCCAGACAGGTAATCAGCCCCAGCATTTT. Translating gives CASSQTGNQPQHF.

The J gene is TRBJ1-3, the V gene TRBV2, with 9 positions matching TRBD1. Losses at the gene ends were 6 bases for V and 4 bases for J; bases not matched to a gene: 4. This CDR3 has 14 amino acids. Per the germline V gene, CDR1 is SNHLY and CDR2 is FYNNEI. The chain's CDR3 is CASRGQGLGNTIYF. CDR3 bases: TGTGCCAGCAGAGGACAGGGGCTAGGAAACACCATATATTTT.

The V gene is TRBV19, the J gene TRBJ1-6, with a possible D match to TRBD1 (5 bases). Trimming took 1 base from V and 8 from J, leaving 12 bases between them. The germline V gene has CDR1 LNHDA and CDR2 SQIVND (reference sequence). The CDR3 is 15 amino acids. CDR3 in DNA: TGTGCCAGTAGTATAGGGGACGGAGGCTATTCACCCCTCCACTTT. Encoded protein: CASSIGDGGYSPLHF.

This rearrangement joins TRBV25-1 to TRBJ2-5, with D possibly TRBD1 on 5 matching bases. Deletions cut 3 bases from V and 2 bases from J, with 10 bases between. This CDR3 contains 14 residues. Per the germline V gene, CDR1 is MGHDK and CDR2 is SYGVNS. The CDR3 spells CASSDQTVQETQYF. The CDR3 nucleotides read TGTGCCAGCAGTGACCAGACAGTACAAGAGACCCAGTACTTC.

The chain links TRBV7-6 to TRBJ2-7, with D possibly being TRBD1 or TRBD2 (5 bases each). Per the germline V gene, CDR1 is SGHVS and CDR2 is FNYEAQ. CDR3 length: 13 amino acids. The ends were cut back, 2 bases at V and 5 bases at J, with 10 bases in the middle. CDR3: CASSLLRGNEQYF. In DNA, the CDR3 is TGTGCCAGCAGCTTACTGAGGGGCAACGAGCAGTACTTC.

The chain has TRBV4-1 and TRBJ2-7; TRBD1 is a possible D gene (6 bases). The CDR3 is 16 amino acids. Germline V gene data show CDR1 as MGHRA and CDR2 as YSYEKL. Trimming left V 1 base short and J 1 base short, with 14 bases between. CDR3 in DNA: TGCGCCAGCAGCCAAGGGATGGGACACTTTTCCTACGAGCAGTACTTC. Translating it yields CASSQGMGHFSYEQYF.

J is TRBJ2-3 and V is TRBV29-1, with 9 bases fitting TRBD1. Looked up from germline, CDR1 is SQVTM and CDR2 is ANQGSEA. After removal of 4 bases from V and 3 bases from J, the junction contained 2 bases not matched to a gene. CDR3 size: 13 residues. Here the CDR3 DNA reads TGCAGCGTTGGGGGACAGGGTACAGATACGCAGTATTTT. It encodes CSVGGQGTDTQYF.

V is TRBV6-5 and J is TRBJ1-1, with 7 nucleotides matching TRBD1. Germline-derived CDR1 and CDR2 are MNHEY and SVGAGI. CDR3 size: 14 residues. Losses at the gene ends were 6 bases for V and 5 bases for J; bases not matched to a gene: 9. CDR3 region: CASRPRGLDTEAFF. CDR3 nucleotides: TGTGCCAGCAGGCCGAGGGGGCTGGATACTGAAGCTTTCTTT.

The V and J genes are TRBV27 and TRBJ1-3; D is ambiguous. Looked up from germline, CDR1 is MNHEY and CDR2 is SMNVEV (reference sequence). The CDR3 runs to 14 residues. V was shortened by 2 bases and J by 0 bases, with 5 bases between the two germline ends. CDR3 region: CASSLTDSGNTIYF. CDR3 sequence (DNA): TGTGCCAGCAGTTTAACTGACTCTGGAAACACCATATATTTT.

In regard to this clone: The same CDR3 is also encoded by other DNA sequences in this sample. The chain joins TRBV6-5 to TRBJ2-5; 11 positions agree with TRBD2. The CDR3 has 13 residues. V lost 8 bases and J lost 8; bases outside the gene matches: 7. Germline CDR1 reads MNHEY; CDR2 reads SVGAGI. The CDR3 DNA reads TGTGCCAGCGGGTCCGGGACTAGCGGAACCCAGTACTTC. Amino acids: CASGSGTSGTQYF.

This chain uses TRBV27 with TRBJ1-5, with D possibly matching TRBD1 (5 bases). Germline CDR1 reads MNHEY; CDR2 reads SMNVEV (reference sequence). V gave up 5 bases and J gave up 7 bases, with 9 bases separating them. The CDR3 is 12 residues long. The CDR3 nucleotides are TGTGCCAGCAGTCCTTGGGGCCAGCCCCAGCATTTT. This encodes CASSPWGQPQHF.

The V call is TRBV5-1, the J call TRBJ1-6; no definite D call. The CDR3 is 15 amino acids. V was cut by 4 bases and J by 6 bases, with 14 bases left in between. Germline V gene data show CDR1 as SGHRS and CDR2 as YFSETQ. In DNA form, the CDR3 reads TGCGCCAGCAGCGCCGGGCGGGCTGGTAATTCACCCCTCCACTTT. This sequence encodes CASSAGRAGNSPLHF.

The rearrangement joins TRBV5-1 to TRBJ1-3, with 8 bases that match TRBD1. Trimming removed 7 bases from V and 9 bases from J; junction bases left unmatched: 12. Per the germline V gene, CDR1 is SGHRS and CDR2 is YFSETQ. The CDR3 is made up of 14 amino acids. The CDR3 here is CASAQDREEGTIYF. CDR3 in DNA: TGCGCCAGCGCTCAGGACAGGGAAGAGGGCACCATATATTTT. The full variable domain, in which reference TRBV5-1 and TRBJ1-3 provide the parts outside the CDR3, is KAGVTQTPRYLIKTRGQQVTLSCSPISGHRSVSWYQQTPGQGLQFLFEYFSETQRNKGNFPGRFSGRQFSNSRSEMNVSTLELGDSALYLCASAQDREEGTIYFGEGSWLTVV.

V gene TRBV20-1 combines with J gene TRBJ1-3, with unresolved D. From germline, CDR1 is DFQATT and CDR2 SNEGSKA (reference sequence). V was shortened by 6 bases and J by 4 bases, with 7 bases between the two germline ends. The CDR3 extends over 11 amino acids. The DNA for the CDR3 is TGCAGTGCGGTCACCGGAAACACCATATATTTT. Its protein is CSAVTGNTIYF.

This clone was observed a few times. DNA of the CDR3: TGTGCCAGCAGCTTAGGCTCAGACCCCGCCGAGCAGTACTTC. The encoded protein is CASSLGSDPAEQYF. This rearrangement joins TRBV7-9 to TRBJ2-7; D gene ambiguous. The CDR3 consists of 14 residues. Trimming removed 1 base from V and 6 bases from J, with 13 bases in between. CDR1 SEHNR and CDR2 FQNEAQ come from the germline V gene (reference sequence).

The chain recombines TRBV7-8 with TRBJ1-2; D unclear. The CDR3 loop spans 14 amino acids. V was clipped by 0 bases and J by 3 bases, with 8 bases between them. In germline, CDR1 is SGHVS, CDR2 FQNEAQ. The CDR3 loop is CASSLAGFDYGYTF. The CDR3 DNA sequence: TGTGCCAGCAGCTTAGCGGGTTTTGACTATGGCTACACCTTC.

V usage is TRBV11-2 and J usage is TRBJ1-5; D remains unclear. The CDR3 is 13 amino acids. The germline gives CDR1 SGHAT, CDR2 FQNNGV. Trimming left V 0 bases short and J 3 bases short, with 3 bases between. The CDR3 DNA reads TGTGCCAGCAGCTTAGAGTACAATCAGCCCCAGCATTTT. It translates to CASSLEYNQPQHF.

The chain uses TRBV6-6 and TRBJ1-3; 10 bases fit TRBD1. Germline V CDR1 and CDR2: MNHNY, SVGAGI (reference sequence). Trimming at V came to 4 bases and at J to 7 bases, leaving 7 bases not matched to a gene. The CDR3 runs 15 residues. The CDR3 DNA is TGTGCCAGCAGTTCGGGGACAGGGGTGGAGAACACCATATATTTT. Residues: CASSSGTGVENTIYF.

The chain carries TRBV5-1 and TRBJ1-1; TRBD1 might be the D (6 bases). Germline CDR1 is SGHRS and CDR2 is YFSETQ. The CDR3 runs to 15 residues. Trimming cost V 7 bases and J 7 bases, with 23 bases left between them. CDR3 sequence: CASYPTPTGDIEAFF. In DNA, the CDR3 is TGCGCCAGCTATCCCACCCCGACAGGCGACATTGAAGCTTTCTTT.

The gene calls are TRBV11-2 and TRBJ1-1; the D gene is possibly TRBD1 (5 bases). Trimming took 0 bases from V and 4 from J, leaving 15 bases between them. The CDR3 totals 16 residues. Germline V gene sequence: CDR1 SGHAT, CDR2 FQNNGV. The CDR3 here is CASSLDGQGSLTEAFF. CDR3 DNA: TGTGCCAGCAGCTTAGATGGGCAGGGTTCGCTCACTGAAGCTTTCTTT.

This rearrangement joins TRBV5-1 to TRBJ1-1, with TRBD1 as a possible D gene (6 bases). The germline V and J ends were trimmed by 4 bases and 3 bases, with 22 bases remaining between them. CDR3 length: 17 amino acids. Germline-derived CDR1 and CDR2 are SGHRS and YFSETQ. The CDR3 region is CASSRDPGAADYTEAFF. DNA of the CDR3: TGCGCCAGCAGCCGAGATCCGGGGGCGGCAGATTACACTGAAGCTTTCTTT.

This clone was observed a handful of times. At the DNA level, this CDR3 is encoded by other sequences in the same sample as well. The CDR3 bases are TGTGCCAGTAGCTGGACAGTCACAGATACGCAGTATTTT. Translated: CASSWTVTDTQYF. The chain recombines TRBV19 with TRBJ2-3, with D possibly TRBD1 on 6 matching bases. Germline CDR1 and CDR2: LNHDA and SQIVND (reference sequence). The length of the CDR3 is 13 residues. The V and J ends lost 6 bases and 2 bases respectively, with 9 bases between them.

This chain uses TRBV6-6 with TRBJ2-3; 11 nucleotides agree with TRBD1. The length of the CDR3 is 16 residues. CDR1 and CDR2 (germline): MNHNY, SVGAGI (reference sequence). The trim removed 5 bases at V and 3 bases at J, leaving 7 bases unmatched. CDR3 DNA sequence: TGTGCCAGCAGTCACACGGACAGGGGGCGAACAGATACGCAGTATTTT. This encodes CASSHTDRGRTDTQYF.